This TCR beta chain derives from a study of T cell responses to AZD1222 COVID-19 vaccine. Assay: immunoSEQ multiplex PCR; the TCRdb copy retains only in-frame clones and omits some. Among around 89,000 clones, approximately 90% were seen once, and the ten largest hold 22%. This specimen was peripheral blood, taken on day 0 of AZD1222 vaccination. The source is an adult in good health.

CDR3 residues: CASSRGGAVEAFF. CDR3 nucleotide sequence: TGTGCCAGCAGCCGAGGGGGGGCCGTAGAAGCTTTCTTT. V is TRBV7-8 and J is TRBJ1-1, with D possibly TRBD1 on 6 matching bases. The germline V gene encodes CDR1 SGHVS and CDR2 FQNEAQ. With 5 bases removed from V and 8 bases from J, the gap between germline ends came to 15 bases. The CDR3 covers 13 residues.